This is a list of T cell receptor beta chains from one sample in a study of PD-1 blockade in classical Hodgkin lymphoma. Method: immunoSEQ multiplex PCR; TCRdb's copy keeps in-frame clones and lacks some. Of roughly 150,000 clones in the sample, approximately 72% were seen once. The sequences come from peripheral blood mononuclear cells (PBMCs), collected before the second cycle of nivolumab. The source is a human donor with classical Hodgkin lymphoma. The CDR3 runs from the conserved cysteine through the conserved F or W. The D gene is left open where the match is weak. Rows give clone size only sometimes, using once, few, many, or a class for an expanded clone.

J gene: TRBJ2-7
D gene: NA
clone size: NA
CDR3 length: 15
V gene: TRBV13
CDR3 protein: CASSLGPGWVSEQYF
CDR3 DNA: TGTGCCAGCAGCTTAGGGCCAGGTTGGGTAAGCGAGCAGTACTTC

J gene: TRBJ1-5
D gene: NA
clone size: NA
CDR3 length: 14
V gene: TRBV19
CDR3 protein: CASSIQGSNQPQHF
CDR3 DNA: TGTGCCAGTAGTATACAGGGAAGCAATCAGCCCCAGCATTTT

J gene: TRBJ1-5
D gene: TRBD1
clone size: NA
CDR3 length: 13
V gene: TRBV29-1
CDR3 protein: CSVEVGRGQPQHF
CDR3 DNA: TGCAGCGTTGAAGTTGGCAGGGGGCAGCCCCAGCATTTT

J gene: TRBJ2-1
D gene: TRBD1
clone size: NA
CDR3 length: 14
V gene: TRBV29-1
CDR3 protein: CSARPGQGANEQFF
CDR3 DNA: TGCAGCGCCCGCCCAGGGCAGGGGGCAAATGAGCAGTTCTTC

J gene: TRBJ2-7
D gene: NA
clone size: NA
CDR3 length: 14
V gene: TRBV29-1
CDR3 protein: CSVDGLQNSYEQYF
CDR3 DNA: TGCAGCGTTGACGGACTACAAAACTCCTACGAGCAGTACTTC

J gene: TRBJ2-3
D gene: NA
clone size: once
CDR3 length: 14
V gene: TRBV6-6
CDR3 protein: CASSSNAGTDTQYF
CDR3 DNA: TGTGCCAGCAGTTCCAACGCCGGCACAGATACGCAGTATTTT

J gene: TRBJ2-7
D gene: TRBD1
clone size: NA
CDR3 length: 16
V gene: TRBV7-8
CDR3 protein: CASSRNRDRVSYEQYF
CDR3 DNA: TGTGCCAGCAGCAGAAACCGGGACAGGGTTTCCTACGAGCAGTACTTC

J gene: TRBJ1-6
D gene: NA
clone size: NA
CDR3 length: 13
V gene: TRBV7-3
CDR3 protein: CASSPGGHSPLHF
CDR3 DNA: TGTGCCAGCAGCCCAGGCGGCCACTCACCCCTCCACTTT

J gene: TRBJ2-1
D gene: NA
clone size: NA
CDR3 length: 13
V gene: TRBV7-9
CDR3 protein: CASSLGVNNEQFF
CDR3 DNA: TGTGCCAGCAGCTTGGGCGTCAACAATGAGCAGTTCTTC

J gene: TRBJ1-2
D gene: TRBD1
clone size: NA
CDR3 length: 15
V gene: TRBV6-5
CDR3 protein: CASSYAGQGTYGYTF
CDR3 DNA: TGTGCCAGCAGTTACGCTGGACAGGGAACCTATGGCTACACCTTC